What follows describes a single TCR beta chain. This sample was taken from a study of blood T cell repertoires in COVID-19. Study-level background: Sample material is recorded as cDNA or gDNA derived from T cells, B-cell-depleted T cells, or PBMCs.

Germline trimming cut 3 bases from V and 3 bases from J; bases unmatched to any gene: 7. The CDR3 runs 15 residues. Germline V gives CDR1 DFQATT, CDR2 SNEGSKA (reference sequence). Participants reported their clinical history, and cohort assignment relied on those reports. Sequencing was performed with immunoSEQ multiplex PCR; in TCRdb, only in-frame clones are kept and a portion is missing. The sample holds 170,000 or so clones, 88% seen once. This TCR was sampled from a young woman who had recovered from COVID-19. The sequencing sample was made of PBMCs or T cells enriched from blood (not recorded which). The gene calls are TRBV20-1 and TRBJ2-2; 7 nucleotides match TRBD2. CDR3 residues: CSASRLAAYTGELFF. In DNA form, the CDR3 reads TGCAGTGCTAGTAGACTAGCCGCTTACACCGGGGAGCTGTTTTTT.